A selection of T cell receptor beta chains follows, all from one sample in a study of shared T cell receptors in the human thymus. The table came from immunoSEQ multiplex PCR; TCRdb's copy has only in-frame clones and leaves some out. Among approximately 760,000 clones, approximately 85% were seen once, and the ten largest hold roughly 0.01%. Another study also made use of these data, one on human thymus T cells.

Sequenced input: thymocytes. The receptors here all came from a girl less than two years old with a congenital heart defect. Each CDR3 is given with its conserved first and last residue.

J gene: TRBJ2-1
V gene: TRBV6-1
CDR3 protein: CASSDPGQGKNEQFF

J gene: TRBJ1-5
V gene: TRBV6-4
CDR3 protein: CASSDPGQGDSNQPQHF

J gene: TRBJ2-3
V gene: TRBV2
CDR3 protein: CASSGRAGQGTDTQYF

J gene: TRBJ1-5
V gene: TRBV5-4
CDR3 protein: CASSRRGSNQPQHF

J gene: TRBJ1-2
V gene: TRBV15
CDR3 protein: CATSSAGRASKGYTF

J gene: TRBJ2-4
V gene: TRBV21-1
CDR3 protein: CASSKALSVESEGLGKNIQYF

J gene: TRBJ2-5
V gene: TRBV5-4
CDR3 protein: CASSLKTRVLQETQYF

J gene: TRBJ1-6
V gene: TRBV4-2
CDR3 protein: CASSQDPGQENSPLHF

J gene: TRBJ1-1
V gene: TRBV6-5
CDR3 protein: CASAWTGNTEAFF

J gene: TRBJ2-5
V gene: TRBV5-1
CDR3 protein: CASSHKTGEETQYF

J gene: TRBJ2-5
V gene: TRBV19
CDR3 protein: CASSALEGPGGETQYF

J gene: TRBJ1-5
V gene: TRBV19
CDR3 protein: CASSTPRPVTSYYQPQHF

J gene: TRBJ2-7
V gene: TRBV11-2
CDR3 protein: CASSLVGDRRIGWSYEQYF

J gene: TRBJ1-1
V gene: TRBV9
CDR3 protein: CASSVFGADGEAFF

J gene: TRBJ2-5
V gene: TRBV7-8
CDR3 protein: CASSLSGERTEETQYF

J gene: TRBJ1-2
V gene: TRBV5-1
CDR3 protein: CASSLRQGGGYTF

J gene: TRBJ2-3
V gene: TRBV2
CDR3 protein: CATRTSGARTDTQYF

J gene: TRBJ2-2
V gene: TRBV4-3
CDR3 protein: CASSQVFVGGNTGELFF

J gene: TRBJ1-2
V gene: TRBV5-1
CDR3 protein: CASSRTGDYGYTF

J gene: TRBJ2-7
V gene: TRBV14
CDR3 protein: CASSQEVARPNHYYEQYF

J gene: TRBJ1-2
V gene: TRBV19
CDR3 protein: CASSNRAGDGYTF

J gene: TRBJ2-7
V gene: TRBV7-2
CDR3 protein: CASSLAILPSGRYEQYF

J gene: TRBJ1-5
V gene: TRBV13
CDR3 protein: CASSYQGSQPQHF

J gene: TRBJ1-1
V gene: TRBV5-5
CDR3 protein: CASSLSRASEAFF

J gene: TRBJ2-1
V gene: TRBV11-3
CDR3 protein: CASSPRSIGNEQFF

J gene: TRBJ1-1
V gene: TRBV2
CDR3 protein: CASSERGHPVDAEAFF

J gene: TRBJ1-1
V gene: TRBV10-3
CDR3 protein: CAISESGTAIFEAFF